The 15 T cell receptor beta chains below were found in one sample sequenced in a study of patients and donors after allogeneic stem cell transplantation (TCRdb year 2020). Receptor amplification or capture employed RT-PCR. Instrument used: NextSeq 550. Clones were called with MiXCR by TCRdb after fastp trimmed the public reads at Q25, and only in-frame beta chains were retained. Rows are combined by CDR3 protein, so each entry shows the most common genes and DNA. The sample table records approximately 88,000 distinct CDR3 sequences; just under 5% of these occur just once. The ten largest account for less than 3% of the sample. Sequencing was done on a sample of blood, either unsorted or a sorted T cell fraction (not recorded which). The receptors stem from a human donor who was either an allogeneic HSCT recipient or a stem cell or donor lymphocyte infusion donor (not recorded which). It is not recorded whose cells these are; they may come from a transplant donor.

This clonotype was seen at least ten times. V gene TRBV9 combines with J gene TRBJ2-1; maybe TRBD2 (5 bases). CDR1 is SGDLS and CDR2 is YYNGEE in the germline V gene. This CDR3 contains 16 residues. Trimming left V 3 bases short and J 6 bases short, with 19 bases between. For the CDR3, the DNA is TGTGCCAGCAGCGGCCCTACTAGAAGGGTTTCCAATGAGCAGTTCTTC. It codes for CASSGPTRRVSNEQFF.

This clonotype was recorded at least ten times. This chain connects TRBV5-1 to TRBJ2-1; D is perhaps TRBD2 (7 bases). The germline CDR1 and CDR2 sequences are SGHRS and YFSETQ. The CDR3 covers 16 residues. Trimming took off 1 base at V and 9 bases at J, with 20 bases between the two ends. CDR3 loop: CASSLWGRGAALEQFF. The DNA for the CDR3 is TGCGCCAGCAGCTTGTGGGGACGGGGGGCCGCCCTTGAGCAGTTCTTC.

This clonotype was observed at least ten times. The CDR3 protein is CASSWGSNEQFF. CDR3 nucleotides: TGTGCCAGCAGTTGGGGGAGCAATGAGCAGTTCTTC. The J gene is TRBJ2-1, the V gene TRBV28, with D possibly called TRBD1 or TRBD2 (5 bases each). CDR3 length: 12 amino acids. The ends were cut back, 4 bases at V and 6 bases at J, with 7 bases in the middle. Germline V gives CDR1 MDHEN, CDR2 SYDVKM. The full variable domain, its missing parts supplied by reference TRBV28 and TRBJ2-1, is DVKVTQSSRYLVKRTGEKVFLECVQDMDHENMFWYRQDPGLGLRLIYFSYDVKMKEKGDIPEGYSVSREKKERFSLILESASTNQTSMYLCASSWGSNEQFFGPGTRLTVL.

In its sample, this clonotype was seen many times. The gene calls are TRBV12-3 or TRBV12-4 and TRBJ2-1; perhaps D is TRBD1 or TRBD2 (5 bases each). This CDR3 has 15 amino acids. V lost 1 base, J lost 4 bases, and 11 bases lay in between. CDR3 DNA: TGTGCCAGCAGTTTAGGAGGGGCAGGTTACAATGAGCAGTTCTTC. Encoded protein: CASSLGGAGYNEQFF.

The chain joins TRBV18 to TRBJ2-2, with 8 bases matching TRBD2. The germline CDR1 and CDR2 sequences are KGHSH and LQKENI. J lost 4 bases, V lost 6 bases, and 10 bases had no gene match. CDR3 length: 16 residues. The CDR3 DNA follows: TGTGCCAGCTCCCCCCCCAGCGGGGGTATCACCGGGGAGCTGTTTTTT. Its translation: CASSPPSGGITGELFF.

This clonotype was found many times. The V call is TRBV11-1, the J call TRBJ2-1, with 8 bases identical to TRBD2. Germline CDR1 and CDR2: SGHAT and FQDESV (reference sequence). V lost 5 bases and J lost 12; bases outside the gene matches: 9. CDR3 length: 13 residues. The DNA of the CDR3 is TGTGCCAGCAGCCCCCAAATAGCGGGGTGGCAGTTCTTC. Amino acid sequence: CASSPQIAGWQFF.

This clonotype showed up many times. The V call is TRBV11-3, the J call TRBJ1-1; TRBD1 might be the D (5 bases). The CDR3 extends over 14 amino acids. Trimming stripped 3 bases from V and 2 bases from J, with 10 bases between. Germline V gene sequence: CDR1 SGHNT, CDR2 YENEEA. The CDR3 here is CASSFGGTNTEAFF. CDR3 bases: TGTGCCAGCAGCTTCGGGGGGACCAACACTGAAGCTTTCTTT.

This clonotype came up many times. The chain has TRBV10-3 and TRBJ2-3; possibly TRBD2 for D (7 bases). V lost 8 bases, J lost 5 bases, and 14 bases lay in between. The CDR3 sequence is 13 residues long. Germline V gene lookup returns CDR1 ENHRY and CDR2 SYGVKD. CDR3 loop: CAIGGGREDTQYF. The CDR3 region has the DNA TGTGCCATCGGGGGCGGGAGAGAAGATACGCAGTATTTT.

This clonotype was detected ten times or more. V usage is TRBV3-1 and J usage is TRBJ2-7; D is possibly TRBD2 (6 bases). This CDR3 is built from 14 residues. The germline V and J ends were trimmed by 4 bases and 0 bases, with 10 bases remaining between them. Germline lookup yields CDR1 LGHDT and CDR2 YNNKEL (reference sequence). The CDR3 protein is CASSRGTISYEQYF. The CDR3 DNA reads TGTGCCAGCAGCCGCGGGACGATCTCCTACGAGCAGTACTTC.

This clonotype was counted at least ten times. The V call is TRBV9, the J call TRBJ1-1; tentatively, D is TRBD1 (6 bases). Germline-derived CDR1 and CDR2 are SGDLS and YYNGEE. This CDR3 contains 14 residues. Trimming removed 4 bases from V and 5 bases from J, with 15 bases in between. CDR3 sequence reads: CASSPGGLVTEAFF. The CDR3 DNA follows: TGTGCCAGCAGCCCGGGGGGCCTAGTAACTGAAGCTTTCTTT. Variable domain in full (rest from reference TRBV9 and TRBJ1-1): DSGVTQTPKHLITATGQRVTLRCSPRSGDLSVYWYQQSLDQGLQFLIQYYNGEERAKGNILERFSAQQFPDLHSELNLSSLELGDSALYFCASSPGGLVTEAFFGQGTRLTVV.

This clonotype was detected many times. The rearrangement joins TRBV19 to TRBJ2-1, with TRBD2 matching 12 bases. Trimming at V came to 8 bases and at J to 10 bases, leaving 6 bases not matched to a gene. The CDR3 contains 13 residues. CDR1 and CDR2 (germline): LNHDA, SQIVND (reference sequence). CDR3 bases: TGTGCCAGTGCTAGCGGGAGGGCCGGGGAGCAGTTCTTC. It translates to CASASGRAGEQFF.

This clonotype was found a few times. The rearrangement joins TRBV4-2 to TRBJ1-2; D possibly corresponds to TRBD1 (6 bases). CDR1 LGHNA and CDR2 YNFKEQ come from the germline V gene. Trimming removed 5 bases from V and 4 bases from J, with 20 bases in between. The CDR3 is made up of 16 amino acids. DNA of the CDR3: TGTGCCAGCAGCACCAACCGGGCAGGGGTACCCTATGGCTACACCTTC. Translating gives CASSTNRAGVPYGYTF.

CDR3 residues: CASSPPGQPDTQYF. CDR3 nucleotides: TGTGCCAGCTCACCACCGGGCCAACCAGATACGCAGTATTTT. The chain employs TRBV18 and TRBJ2-3; no firm D call. Germline V gene sequence: CDR1 KGHSH, CDR2 LQKENI. The CDR3 consists of 14 residues. V was pared by 0 bases and J by 4 bases, with 8 bases between.

This clonotype was observed many times. The V and J genes are TRBV11-1 and TRBJ2-5, with a tentative D call TRBD1 (5 bases). Between the trimmed V and J ends, which lost 2 bases and 5 bases, there was a span of 9 bases. Germline V gene lookup returns CDR1 SGHAT and CDR2 FQDESV (reference sequence). The CDR3 spans 13 residues. The CDR3 loop is CASSLTGWETQYF. For the CDR3, the DNA is TGTGCCAGCAGCTTAACAGGATGGGAGACCCAGTACTTC.

The chain combines TRBV5-4 with TRBJ2-2; 7 bases match TRBD1. The CDR3 consists of 14 residues. The V gene end was trimmed by 4 bases and the J gene end by 4 bases; junction bases not matched to a gene: 4. Germline CDR1 and CDR2: SGHNT and YYREEE (reference sequence). The DNA of the CDR3 is TGTGCCAGCAGCCCGACAGGGAGCACCGGGGAGCTGTTTTTT. This codes for CASSPTGSTGELFF.